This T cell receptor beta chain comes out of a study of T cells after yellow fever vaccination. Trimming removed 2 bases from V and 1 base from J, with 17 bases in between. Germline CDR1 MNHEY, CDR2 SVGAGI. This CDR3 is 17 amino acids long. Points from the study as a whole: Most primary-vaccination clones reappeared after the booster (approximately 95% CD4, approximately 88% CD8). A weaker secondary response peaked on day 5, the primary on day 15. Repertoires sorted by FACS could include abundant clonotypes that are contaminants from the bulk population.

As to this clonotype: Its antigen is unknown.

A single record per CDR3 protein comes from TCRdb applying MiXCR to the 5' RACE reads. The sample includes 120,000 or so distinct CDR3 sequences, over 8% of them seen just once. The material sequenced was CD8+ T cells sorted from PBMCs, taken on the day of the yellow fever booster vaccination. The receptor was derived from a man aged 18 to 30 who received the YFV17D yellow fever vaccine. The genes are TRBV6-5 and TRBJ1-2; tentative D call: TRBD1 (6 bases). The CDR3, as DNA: TGTGCCAGCAGTTACAAAGTCGCAGGGGCAATTAACTATGGCTACACCTTC. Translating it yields CASSYKVAGAINYGYTF.